This T cell receptor (beta chain) emerged from a study of tumour-infiltrating T cells in Burkitt lymphoma. Study background: Productive clonality predicted overall and progression-free survival.

V was pared by 5 bases and J by 0 bases, with 6 bases of the junction left unmatched. This CDR3 region has 15 residues. In germline, CDR1 is MNHEY, CDR2 SVGAGI. Assay used: immunoSEQ multiplex PCR; TCRdb lists only in-frame clones, some missing. The sample records 14,000 or so clones, about 31% being singletons. This TCR was sampled from a human donor with diffuse large B-cell lymphoma. Sequenced: tumor tissue. V gene TRBV6-5 combines with J gene TRBJ2-7, with 8 bases matching TRBD2. As DNA, the CDR3 is TGTGCCAGCAGTCGTAGCGGGACGAGCTCCTACGAGCAGTACTTC. It codes for CASSRSGTSSYEQYF.